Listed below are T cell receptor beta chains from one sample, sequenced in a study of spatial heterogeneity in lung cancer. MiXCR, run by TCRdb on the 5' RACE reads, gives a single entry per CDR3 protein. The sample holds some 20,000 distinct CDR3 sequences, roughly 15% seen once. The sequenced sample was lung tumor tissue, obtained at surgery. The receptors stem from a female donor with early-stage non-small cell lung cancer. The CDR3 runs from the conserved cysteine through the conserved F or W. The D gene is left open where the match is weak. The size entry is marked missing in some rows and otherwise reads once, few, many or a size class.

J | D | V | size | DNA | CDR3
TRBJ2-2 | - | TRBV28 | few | TGTGCCAGCAGTTTTGTCCAGGCGAACACCGGGGAGCTGTTTTTT | CASSFVQANTGELFF
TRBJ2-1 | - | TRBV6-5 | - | TGTGCCAGCAGTCCCCTAGTTCCGGGTGAGCAGTTCTTC | CASSPLVPGEQFF
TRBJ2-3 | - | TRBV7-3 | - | TGTGCCAGCAGCTTGGGCGGGGAACTATCTAGCACAGATACGCAGTATTTT | CASSLGGELSSTDTQYF
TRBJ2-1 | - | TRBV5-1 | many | TGCGCCAGCAGCTTGGGAGGGATCGCCTACAATGAGCAGTTCTTC | CASSLGGIAYNEQFF
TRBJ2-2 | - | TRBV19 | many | TGTGCCAGTAGTCTCAGGACAGTATCCACCGGGGAGCTGTTTTTT | CASSLRTVSTGELFF
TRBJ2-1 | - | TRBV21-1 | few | TGTGCCAGCAGCACCGCCGGGAGCTACAATGAGCAGTTCTTC | CASSTAGSYNEQFF
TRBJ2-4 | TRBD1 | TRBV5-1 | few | TGCGCCAGCGGGGTGGGGACAGACTTAGCCAAAAACATTCAGTACTTC | CASGVGTDLAKNIQYF
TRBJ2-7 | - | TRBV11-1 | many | TGTGCCAGCAGGAAAGAGGCAGGGATCTCCTACGAGCAGTACTTC | CASRKEAGISYEQYF
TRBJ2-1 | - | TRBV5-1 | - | TGCGCCAGCAGCTCGGACGGGGGTGAGCAGTTCTTC | CASSSDGGEQFF
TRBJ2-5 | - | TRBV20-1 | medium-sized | TGCAGTGCTAGGCCCGCCGCCGAGACCCAGTACTTC | CSARPAAETQYF
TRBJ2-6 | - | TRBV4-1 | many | TGCGCCAGCAGTCGAGACAGTGCTGGGGCCAACGTCCTGACTTTC | CASSRDSAGANVLTF
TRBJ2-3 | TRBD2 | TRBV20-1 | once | TGCAGTGCGAAAATTAGCGGGAGGAAGGTCGGCACAGATACGCAGTATTTT | CSAKISGRKVGTDTQYF
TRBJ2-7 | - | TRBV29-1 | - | TGCAGCGTTGTATCGACAGACCTCTACGAGCAGTACTTC | CSVVSTDLYEQYF
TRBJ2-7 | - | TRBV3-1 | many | TGTGCCAGCAGCCAAGATGTGCGCTACGAGCAGTACTTC | CASSQDVRYEQYF
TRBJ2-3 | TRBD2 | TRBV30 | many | TGTGCCTGGAGTGGAGTAGCGGGCAGCACAGATACGCAGTATTTT | CAWSGVAGSTDTQYF
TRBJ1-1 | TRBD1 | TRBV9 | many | TGTGCCAGCAGCCCCAGGGACAGGGGTTCAGACACTGAAGCTTTCTTT | CASSPRDRGSDTEAFF
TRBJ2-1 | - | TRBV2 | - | TGTGCCAGCAGTGTAGCCTGGCAAAATGAGCAGTTCTTC | CASSVAWQNEQFF
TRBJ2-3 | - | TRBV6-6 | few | TGTGCCAGCAGTTACTCTGGAGATACGCAGTATTTT | CASSYSGDTQYF
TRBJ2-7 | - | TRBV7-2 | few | TGTGCCAGCAGCTTCTCCGGGACCGGAGACTACGAGCAGTACTTC | CASSFSGTGDYEQYF
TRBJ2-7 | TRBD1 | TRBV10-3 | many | TGTGCCATCGGGGGGGACAGGGGGCCTTACGAGCAGTACTTC | CAIGGDRGPYEQYF
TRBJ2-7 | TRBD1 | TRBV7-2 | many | TGTGCCAGCAGCTTCTCCGGGACAGTTACCTACGAGCAGTACTTC | CASSFSGTVTYEQYF